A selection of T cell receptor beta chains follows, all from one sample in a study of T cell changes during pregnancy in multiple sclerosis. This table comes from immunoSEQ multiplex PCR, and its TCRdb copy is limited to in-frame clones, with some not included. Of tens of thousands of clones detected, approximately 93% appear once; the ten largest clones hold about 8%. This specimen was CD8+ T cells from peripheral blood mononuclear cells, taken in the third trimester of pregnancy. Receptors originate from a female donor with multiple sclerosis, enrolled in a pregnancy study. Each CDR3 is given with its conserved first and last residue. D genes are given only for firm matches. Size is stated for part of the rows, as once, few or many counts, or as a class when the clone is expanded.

CDR3aa: CSVPGNSGNTIYF
CDR3nt: TGCAGCGTTCCAGGGAACTCTGGAAACACCATATATTTT
abundance: NA
j_gene: TRBJ1-3
v_gene: TRBV29-1
d_gene: NA

CDR3aa: CASSRRDRRHSEQYF
CDR3nt: TGTGCCAGCAGCCGCCGGGACAGGAGGCATAGCGAGCAGTACTTC
abundance: once
j_gene: TRBJ2-7
v_gene: TRBV4-2
d_gene: TRBD1

CDR3aa: CATSRAGRRRNSPLHF
CDR3nt: TGTGCCACCAGCAGAGCGGGCAGGAGGCGAAATTCACCCCTCCACTTT
abundance: NA
j_gene: TRBJ1-6
v_gene: TRBV15
d_gene: NA

CDR3aa: CATQTGGDPEAFF
CDR3nt: TGTGCCACCCAGACAGGGGGCGACCCTGAAGCTTTCTTT
abundance: NA
j_gene: TRBJ1-1
v_gene: TRBV19
d_gene: TRBD1

CDR3aa: CASRISLATEAFF
CDR3nt: TGTGCCAGCAGAATTTCTTTAGCCACTGAAGCTTTCTTT
abundance: once
j_gene: TRBJ1-1
v_gene: TRBV6-1
d_gene: NA

CDR3aa: CASSVEVAGSDEQFF
CDR3nt: TGTGCCAGCAGCGTAGAAGTTGCCGGGAGTGATGAGCAGTTCTTC
abundance: NA
j_gene: TRBJ2-1
v_gene: TRBV9
d_gene: NA

CDR3aa: CASSVSGDEAFF
CDR3nt: TGTGCCAGCAGCGTCTCCGGTGATGAAGCTTTCTTT
abundance: NA
j_gene: TRBJ1-1
v_gene: TRBV9
d_gene: NA

CDR3aa: CASNPGTSGGSSYNEQFF
CDR3nt: TGTGCCAGCAATCCTGGGACTAGCGGGGGAAGCTCCTACAATGAGCAGTTCTTC
abundance: NA
j_gene: TRBJ2-1
v_gene: TRBV2
d_gene: TRBD2

CDR3aa: CASSDLEQYF
CDR3nt: TGTGCCAGCAGTGATCTCGAGCAGTACTTC
abundance: NA
j_gene: TRBJ2-7
v_gene: TRBV2
d_gene: NA

CDR3aa: CATSKTGQVDPEAFF
CDR3nt: TGTGCCACCAGCAAAACGGGACAGGTGGACCCTGAAGCTTTCTTT
abundance: NA
j_gene: TRBJ1-1
v_gene: TRBV15
d_gene: TRBD1

CDR3aa: CASSPWGPQTGELFF
CDR3nt: TGTGCCAGCAGCCCTTGGGGGCCACAAACCGGGGAGCTGTTTTTT
abundance: NA
j_gene: TRBJ2-2
v_gene: TRBV9
d_gene: NA

CDR3aa: CASSDSGQNTGELFF
CDR3nt: TGTGCCAGCAGTGACTCGGGACAAAACACCGGGGAGCTGTTTTTT
abundance: NA
j_gene: TRBJ2-2
v_gene: TRBV6-4
d_gene: NA

CDR3aa: CASSVAVTSDEQFF
CDR3nt: TGTGCCAGCAGCGTAGCAGTGACTAGCGATGAGCAGTTCTTC
abundance: once
j_gene: TRBJ2-1
v_gene: TRBV9
d_gene: TRBD2

CDR3aa: CASSPGAGGRTDTQYF
CDR3nt: TGTGCCAGCAGCCCGGGGGCGGGGGGACGCACAGATACGCAGTATTTT
abundance: NA
j_gene: TRBJ2-3
v_gene: TRBV7-6
d_gene: TRBD2

CDR3aa: CSVEEGGAGGGEQYF
CDR3nt: TGCAGCGTTGAAGAGGGGGGGGCGGGTGGCGGGGAGCAGTACTTC
abundance: NA
j_gene: TRBJ2-7
v_gene: TRBV29-1
d_gene: NA

CDR3aa: CASSLSQAGNEAFF
CDR3nt: TGTGCCAGCAGTTTATCGCAGGCGGGAAATGAAGCTTTCTTT
abundance: NA
j_gene: TRBJ1-1
v_gene: TRBV27
d_gene: NA

CDR3aa: CASSPVRGSPNYGYTF
CDR3nt: TGTGCCAGCAGCCCCGTCAGGGGGAGTCCTAACTATGGCTACACCTTC
abundance: NA
j_gene: TRBJ1-2
v_gene: TRBV5-4
d_gene: TRBD1